The entry below describes one T cell receptor beta chain. This clonotype appeared a single time. It lacks a known antigen. No qualities accompany the bases; no much larger clone lies one base away. The data derive from a study of blood T cells in healthy people across ages (dated by TCRdb to about 2015). For the study in its entirety: In model experiments, roughly one uniquely barcoded TCR beta cDNA molecule per two T cells was captured by template switching. Using deep sequencing normalized with unique cDNA molecular identifiers, the study measured how TCR beta repertoire diversity changes with age. The donors were split into four age groups: young (average about 16 years), middle-aged (around 40), aged (over 55) and long-lived (approximately 89). Donors of different ages were randomly distributed across sequencing lanes to avoid experimental bias. The study analyzed two additional independent replicas of 1 million unique cDNA reads from the same blood draw for two donors, one aged 18 to 30 and one aged 80 or older. Paper-wide results and their limitations: Observed TCR beta diversity per million T cells fell roughly linearly with age, and a significant reduction was already apparent by age around 40. Compared with the aged group, the long-lived group had more naive CD4+ T cells, fewer expanded clones and increased TCR diversity, suggesting age selection. Because the CMV infection status of the donors was unknown, age-related changes in expanded clonotypes may potentially have been confounded. Bulk unsorted PBMC profiling prevented conclusive comparison of naive and antigen-experienced compartments. Total diversity estimates from one million sequenced T cells were considered lower bounds and underestimates. The percentage of naive T cells measured by flow cytometry correlated strongly with observed TCR beta diversity.

The protocol used for the library was 5' RACE. This sample was sequenced with an Illumina HiSeq 2500. The second PCR ran for roughly 6 to 11 cycles and used a J-beta primer mix along with a sample-barcoded 5' primer. Each TCR beta cDNA molecule received a unique molecular identifier from a template-switch 5' adaptor carrying 12 random nucleotides. Each sample yielded at least 2.5 million CDR3-containing paired-end reads. All of the RNA was converted into first-strand cDNA using the Mint cDNA synthesis kit, with a TRBC-specific oligonucleotide serving as the primer. After uracil-DNA glycosylase treatment, a first 18-cycle PCR used universal primers M1SS and BC2_uni_R on all cDNA. The original pipeline was this. Each sample was normalized by randomly selecting 1 million high-quality reads, each carrying a distinct molecular identifier. Instead of being binned into consensus sequences, reads that shared molecular identifiers were thrown out. MiTCR, with a Q25 quality threshold and the strictest error-elimination algorithm, was used for CDR3 identification, clonotype clustering and error correction. Lower-bound total TCR beta diversity was estimated with a nonparametric unseen species model using Euler transformation. The public reads were reanalyzed by TCRdb: fastp trimming at Q25, MiXCR alignment, in-frame beta chains only. CDR3 protein duplicates are merged, each entry listing the most common genes and DNA. It is TCRdb's table, rather than the study itself, that gives the V and J calls and clone size. This sample lists about 830,000 distinct CDR3 sequences; under 80% were detected once. The top ten constitute about a quarter of the sample.

The donors were some 39 Caucasian individuals from Russia, aged roughly 6 to 90 years, who were systemically healthy. Ten milliliters of peripheral blood were drawn from each donor into EDTA-treated Vacutainer tubes. Ficoll-Paque density-gradient centrifugation was used to isolate PBMCs, with at least 6 million per sample. Total RNA, at least 5.5 micrograms per sample, was extracted from PBMCs with Trizol reagent. Naive CD45RAhigh/CD27high T cell percentages were measured by flow cytometry on a PBMC aliquot from every donor. Trimmed from V: 7 bases; trimmed from J: 4 bases; junction bases lacking a gene match: 7. The CDR3 has 14 amino acids, counting the end cysteine and phenylalanine. Just the 42-base CDR3 DNA is kept, in frame starting at base 1. The germline V gene sets CDR1 to SGHRS and CDR2 to YFSETQ.

The sequencing sample was made of blood. The rearranged chain carries TRBV5-1 and TRBJ2-2; 7 junctional bases match TRBD1. This receptor was identified in a man under 40 in good health. The nucleotides are TGCGCCAGCGCTGAGGGACAGATCACCGGGGAGCTGTTTTTT. Its protein product is CASAEGQITGELFF.